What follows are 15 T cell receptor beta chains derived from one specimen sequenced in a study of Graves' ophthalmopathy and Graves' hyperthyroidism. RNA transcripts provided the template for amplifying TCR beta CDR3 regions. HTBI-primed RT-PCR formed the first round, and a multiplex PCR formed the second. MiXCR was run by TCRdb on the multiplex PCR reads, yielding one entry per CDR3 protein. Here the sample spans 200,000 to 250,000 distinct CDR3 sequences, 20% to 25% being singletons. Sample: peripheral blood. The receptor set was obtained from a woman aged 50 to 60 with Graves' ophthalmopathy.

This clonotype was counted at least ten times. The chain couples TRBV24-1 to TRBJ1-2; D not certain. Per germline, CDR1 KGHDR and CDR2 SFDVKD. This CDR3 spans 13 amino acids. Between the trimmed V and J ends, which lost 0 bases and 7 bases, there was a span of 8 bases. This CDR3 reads CATSDLLWGGYTF. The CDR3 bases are TGTGCCACCAGTGATTTGCTTTGGGGTGGCTACACCTTC.

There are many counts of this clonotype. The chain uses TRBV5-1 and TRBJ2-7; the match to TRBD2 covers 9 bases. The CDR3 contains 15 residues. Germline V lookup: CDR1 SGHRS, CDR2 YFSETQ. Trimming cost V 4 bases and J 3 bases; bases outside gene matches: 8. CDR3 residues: CASSAASGTIYEQYF. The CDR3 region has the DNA TGCGCCAGCAGCGCGGCTAGCGGGACCATCTACGAGCAGTACTTC.

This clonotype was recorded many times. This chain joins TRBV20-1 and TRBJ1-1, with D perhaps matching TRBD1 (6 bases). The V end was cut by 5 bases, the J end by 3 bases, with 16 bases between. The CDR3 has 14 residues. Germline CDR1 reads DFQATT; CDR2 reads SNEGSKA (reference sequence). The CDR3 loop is CSAHTGWQDTEAFF. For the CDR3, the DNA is TGCAGTGCTCACACAGGGTGGCAGGACACTGAAGCTTTCTTT.

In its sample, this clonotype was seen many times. The CDR3 sequence is CASSLGTGETQYF. In nucleotides, the CDR3 is TGCGCCAGCAGCTTGGGGACAGGAGAGACCCAGTACTTC. The rearrangement links TRBV5-1 to TRBJ2-5; 7 bases fit TRBD1. This CDR3 region has 13 residues. V was pared by 0 bases and J by 4 bases, with 0 bases of the junction left unmatched. The V gene's germline CDR1 is SGHRS and CDR2 YFSETQ.

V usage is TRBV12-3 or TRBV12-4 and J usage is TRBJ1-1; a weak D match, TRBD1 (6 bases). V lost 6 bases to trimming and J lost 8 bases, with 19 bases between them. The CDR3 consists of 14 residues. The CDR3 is CASSPPTDSGEAFF. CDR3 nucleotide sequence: TGTGCCAGCAGCCCCCCAACGGACAGCGGAGAAGCTTTCTTT.

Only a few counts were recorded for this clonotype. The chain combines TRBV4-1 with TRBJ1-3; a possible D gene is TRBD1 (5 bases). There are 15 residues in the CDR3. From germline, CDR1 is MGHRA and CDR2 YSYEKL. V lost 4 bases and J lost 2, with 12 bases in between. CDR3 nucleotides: TGCGCCAGCAGCCTTGCCAGGGTACCTGGAAACACCATATATTTT. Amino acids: CASSLARVPGNTIYF.

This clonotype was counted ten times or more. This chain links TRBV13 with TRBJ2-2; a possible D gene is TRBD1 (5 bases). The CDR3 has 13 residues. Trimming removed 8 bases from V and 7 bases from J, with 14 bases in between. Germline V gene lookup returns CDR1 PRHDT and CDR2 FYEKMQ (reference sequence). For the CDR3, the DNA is TGTGCCAGCCGGGCAAGGGGTGACGGGGAGCTGTTTTTT. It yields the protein CASRARGDGELFF.

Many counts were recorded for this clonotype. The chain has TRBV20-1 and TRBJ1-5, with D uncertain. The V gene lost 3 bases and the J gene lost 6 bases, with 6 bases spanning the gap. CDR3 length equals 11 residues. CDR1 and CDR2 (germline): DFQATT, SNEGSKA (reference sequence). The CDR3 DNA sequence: TGCAGTGCTAGCGAGTCTCAGCCCCAGCATTTT. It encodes CSASESQPQHF.

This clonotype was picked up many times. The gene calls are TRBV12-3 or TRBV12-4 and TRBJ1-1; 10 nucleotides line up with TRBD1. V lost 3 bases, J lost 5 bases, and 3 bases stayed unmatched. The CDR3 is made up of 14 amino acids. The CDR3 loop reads CASSFGDRGTEAFF. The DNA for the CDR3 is TGTGCCAGCAGTTTCGGGGACAGGGGAACTGAAGCTTTCTTT.

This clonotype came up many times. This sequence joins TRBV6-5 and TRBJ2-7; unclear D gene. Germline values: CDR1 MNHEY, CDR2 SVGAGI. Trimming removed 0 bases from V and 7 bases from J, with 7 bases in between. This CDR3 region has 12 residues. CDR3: CASSYSFGEQYF. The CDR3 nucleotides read TGTGCCAGCAGTTACTCCTTCGGGGAGCAGTACTTC.

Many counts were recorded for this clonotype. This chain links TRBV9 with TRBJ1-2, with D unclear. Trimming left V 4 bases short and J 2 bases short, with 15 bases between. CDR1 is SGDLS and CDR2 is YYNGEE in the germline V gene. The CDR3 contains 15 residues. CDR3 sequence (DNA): TGTGCCAGCAGCTCCCTGATGGATCGAAACTATGGCTACACCTTC. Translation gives CASSSLMDRNYGYTF.

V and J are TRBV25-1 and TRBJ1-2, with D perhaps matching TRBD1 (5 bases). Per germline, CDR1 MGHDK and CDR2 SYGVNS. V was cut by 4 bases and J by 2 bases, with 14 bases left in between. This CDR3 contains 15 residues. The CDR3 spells CASSASGFPNYGYTF. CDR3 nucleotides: TGTGCCAGCAGTGCCTCAGGGTTCCCGAACTATGGCTACACCTTC.

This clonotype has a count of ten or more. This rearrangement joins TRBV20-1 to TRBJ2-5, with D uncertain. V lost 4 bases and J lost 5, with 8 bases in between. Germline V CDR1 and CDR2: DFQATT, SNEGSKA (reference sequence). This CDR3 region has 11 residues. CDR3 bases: TGCAGTGCTATGTGGCGGGAGACCCAGTACTTC. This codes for CSAMWRETQYF.

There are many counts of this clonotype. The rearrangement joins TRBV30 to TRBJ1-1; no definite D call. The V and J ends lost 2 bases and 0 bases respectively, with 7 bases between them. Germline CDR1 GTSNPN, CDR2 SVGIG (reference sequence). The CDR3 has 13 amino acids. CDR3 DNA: TGTGCCTGGAGTAAGTTATTGAACACTGAAGCTTTCTTT. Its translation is CAWSKLLNTEAFF.

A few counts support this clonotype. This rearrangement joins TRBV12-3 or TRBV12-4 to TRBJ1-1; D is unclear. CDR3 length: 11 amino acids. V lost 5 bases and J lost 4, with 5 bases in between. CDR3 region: CASSRATEAFF. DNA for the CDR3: TGTGCCAGCAGTAGAGCCACTGAAGCTTTCTTT.